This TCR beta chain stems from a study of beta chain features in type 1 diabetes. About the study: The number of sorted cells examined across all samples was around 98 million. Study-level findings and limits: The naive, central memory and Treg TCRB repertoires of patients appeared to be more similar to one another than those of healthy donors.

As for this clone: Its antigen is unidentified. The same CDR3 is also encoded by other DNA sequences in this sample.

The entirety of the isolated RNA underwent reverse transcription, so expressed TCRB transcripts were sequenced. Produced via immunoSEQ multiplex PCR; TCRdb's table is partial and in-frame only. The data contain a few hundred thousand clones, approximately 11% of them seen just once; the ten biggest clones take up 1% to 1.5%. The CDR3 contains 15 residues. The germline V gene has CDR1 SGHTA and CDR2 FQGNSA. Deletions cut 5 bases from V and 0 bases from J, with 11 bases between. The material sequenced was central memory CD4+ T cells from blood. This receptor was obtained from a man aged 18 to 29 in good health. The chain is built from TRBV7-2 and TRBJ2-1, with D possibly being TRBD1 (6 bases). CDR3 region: CASSRTASSYNEQFF. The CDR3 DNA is TGTGCCAGCAGCCGGACAGCGAGCTCCTACAATGAGCAGTTCTTC.